This T cell receptor beta chain was sequenced in a study of beta chain features in type 1 diabetes (dated by TCRdb to 2016 to 2019). Concerning the study at large: No differences in mean age, gender distribution, total cell number or subset yield were found between patients and healthy donors. Naive and central memory subsets were obtained from all 28 donors, but regulatory and stem cell-like memory subsets were isolated from only 8 patients and roughly 8 healthy donors. In the study, TCRB repertoires of sorted circulating CD4+ T cell subsets from recently diagnosed type 1 diabetes patients were compared with those of matched healthy donors. A total of about 100,000,000 sorted cells were examined across all samples, and RNA yield correlated strongly with the number of cells per subset. Beyond this particular receptor, the publication reports: Only small numbers of individuals were included in the HLA sub-analyses, which left unresolved whether HLA type had any influence on TCRB rearrangement. The naive, central memory and regulatory TCRB repertoires appeared to resemble one another more closely among patients than among healthy donors. Because cDNA was sequenced instead of genomic DNA, highly expressing activated cells could be over-represented, though the groups showed no difference in activation or CD3 levels. At VDJ recombination sites, patients with type 1 diabetes made fewer insertions and deleted more nucleotides, a pattern implying thymic rearrangement abnormalities. In all four CD4+ subsets, TCRB CDR3 length was moderately but significantly shorter in type 1 diabetes patients. PCR may preferentially amplify shorter templates, but because patient and control samples were amplified and corrected together, any resulting skew would affect both groups equally.

Each donor gave one peripheral blood draw, about 110 mL on average, collected into heparinised tubes. A BD FACSAria II and a panel including CD45RO, CCR7, CD25, CD127, CD95 and CD27 were used to sort naive, central memory, regulatory and stem cell-like memory CD4+ T cells. Purity was above 95% for every sorted population. PBMCs were isolated right away by Lymphoprep density gradient centrifugation and were stained directly, without culture. So that batch effects would be minimized, each experiment stained and sorted samples in pairs, pairing one healthy donor with one patient. A few counts support this clone. Its antigen is not yet known. No quality values exist for individual bases; no much larger clone is one base distant. The CDR3 starts with the cysteine, ends with the phenylalanine, and has 13 residues. CDR3 DNA only is kept here, 39 bases in frame from base 1. Germline trimming: 4 bases from V, 3 bases from J; junction bases outside gene matches: 1. From the germline V gene (reference sequence), CDR1 is SEHNR and CDR2 is FQNEAQ.

The entire isolated RNA was reverse transcribed using the High Capacity cDNA Reverse Transcription Kit, and thus expressed TCRB transcripts were sequenced. Naive, central memory and regulatory T cell samples underwent deep immunoSEQ sequencing, averaging about 3.57 million total reads per sample. After sorted cells were lysed in RLT buffer, RNA was extracted with DNase-treated RNeasy Micro or Mini kits, with the choice depending on cell number. Each cell subset was processed separately to prevent cross-contamination, with patient and healthy donor samples processed together. The immunoSEQ multiplex PCR was used to amplify TCRB sequences from cDNA, yielding 87-bp fragments that span the CDR3 region. Sequencing of the amplicons was performed on the Illumina HiSeq platform. As for how the authors treated the data: Synthetic template baselines were used to correct PCR bias computationally, reads within Hamming distance 2 were collapsed together, and singletons that could not be merged were discarded. Reads were aligned against IMGT to assign V, D and J genes, CDR3 length and insertions or deletions at six rearrangement sites. Clonotype counts were normalized to sorted cell number within each subset before computing true diversity and Gini coefficients with the tcR R package. The overlap coefficient, calculated on TCRB nucleotide sequences, was used to measure repertoire sharing. As a proxy for the pre-selection repertoire, out-of-frame TCRB sequences from naive cells were analyzed. The immuneACCESS repertoire file appears here via TCRdb, limited to in-frame rearrangements. These files lack a portion of the clones; in checked studies, under half of the deficit traces to unresolved V genes, and the cause of the others is not known. The DNA gave D and trimming, while V, J and clone size come from that table. The sample profile shows 500,000 to 650,000 clones; around an eighth of them were found once. The top ten hold more than 0.09% of the sample.

Sample: naive CD4+ T cells from blood. Reading the label with the study, this specimen's cell subset or site is: true naive CD4+ T cells. This clonotype originated in a man in his thirties or forties with type 1 diabetes. The chain uses TRBV7-9 and TRBJ2-5; TRBD2 agrees with 8 junctional bases. The DNA sequence reads TGTGCCAGCAGCTCGGGAGGGGAAGAGACCCAGTACTTC. It translates to CASSSGGEETQYF.